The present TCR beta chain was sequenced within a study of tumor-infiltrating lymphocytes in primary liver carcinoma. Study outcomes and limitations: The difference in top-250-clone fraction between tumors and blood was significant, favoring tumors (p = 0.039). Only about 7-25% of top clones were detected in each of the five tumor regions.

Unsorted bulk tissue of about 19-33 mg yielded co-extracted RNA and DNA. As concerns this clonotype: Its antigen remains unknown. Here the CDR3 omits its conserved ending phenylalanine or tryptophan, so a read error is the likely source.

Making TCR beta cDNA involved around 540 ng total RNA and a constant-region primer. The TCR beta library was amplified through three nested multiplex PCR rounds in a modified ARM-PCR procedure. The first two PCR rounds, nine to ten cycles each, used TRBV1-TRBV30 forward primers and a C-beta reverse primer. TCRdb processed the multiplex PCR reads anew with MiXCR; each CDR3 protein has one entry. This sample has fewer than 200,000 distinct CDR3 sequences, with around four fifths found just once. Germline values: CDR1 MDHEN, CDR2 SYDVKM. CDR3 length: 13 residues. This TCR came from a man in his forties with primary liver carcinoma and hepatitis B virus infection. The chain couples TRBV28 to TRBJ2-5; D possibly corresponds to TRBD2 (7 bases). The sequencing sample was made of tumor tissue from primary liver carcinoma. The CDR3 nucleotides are TGTGCAATCGAGGGGGGGACCCGGGAGACCCAGTACTTG. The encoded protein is CAIEGGTRETQYL.